The 21 T cell receptor beta chains below all came from one sample that was sequenced in a study of shared clonotypes between healthy human individuals. Assay: immunoSEQ multiplex PCR; the TCRdb copy retains only in-frame clones and omits some. The sample gives roughly 510,000 clones, roughly 85% of which show up once; around 13% is in the top ten. Sequenced material: PBMCs. Every receptor here comes from a woman between 40 and 50 years old in good health. Some clones in this sample may be carry-over from other donors' samples.

The V gene is TRBV6-1, the J gene TRBJ2-1, with 12 bases matching TRBD2. Germline lookup yields CDR1 MNHNS and CDR2 SASEGT. CDR3 length: 14 residues. The V segment lost 8 bases and the J segment 8 bases; nucleotides outside the gene matches: 7. The CDR3 DNA reads TGTGCCAGCTCTCGACTAGCGGGAGTGCATGAGCAGTTCTTC. Amino acids: CASSRLAGVHEQFF.

The V call is TRBV21-1, the J call TRBJ2-5; the D call of TRBD1 is as the table states it, not checked on the DNA. TRBV21-1 is given as a pseudogene. The CDR3 totals 13 residues. CDR3 DNA: TGTGCCAGCAAAGGGACAGGTGGAGAGACCCAGTACTTC. It yields the protein CASKGTGGETQYF.

The rearrangement uses TRBV15 and TRBJ2-4; either TRBD1 or TRBD2 may fit D (5 bases each). V was clipped by 0 bases and J by 8 bases, with 14 bases between them. CDR3 length: 15 amino acids. The germline CDR1 and CDR2 sequences are LNHNV and YYDKDF (reference sequence). This chain's CDR3 is CATSRDGTKGHIQYF. CDR3 coding DNA: TGTGCCACCAGCAGAGATGGGACCAAAGGACACATTCAGTACTTC.

The chain carries TRBV5-1 and TRBJ1-6; 7 bases fit TRBD1. CDR3 length: 14 amino acids. Germline V gives CDR1 SGHRS, CDR2 YFSETQ. V shed 4 bases, J shed 7 bases, and the junction held 5 bases outside the gene matches. CDR3 region: CASSQGQKNSPLHF. CDR3 bases: TGCGCCAGCAGCCAGGGACAGAAGAATTCACCCCTCCACTTT.

V usage is TRBV18 and J usage is TRBJ2-6; 9 nucleotides match TRBD1. From germline, CDR1 is KGHSH and CDR2 LQKENI. The CDR3 spans 18 residues. With 4 bases clipped from V and 2 bases from J, the junction kept 9 bases outside the gene matches. The CDR3 is CASSLTGTGNAGANVLTF. As DNA, the CDR3 is TGTGCCAGCTCACTAACCGGGACAGGGAACGCTGGGGCCAACGTCCTGACTTTC.

The rearrangement joins TRBV9 to TRBJ2-1; D may correspond to TRBD1 or TRBD2 (6 bases each). Germline-derived CDR1 and CDR2 are SGDLS and YYNGEE. The CDR3 extends over 14 amino acids. V lost 2 bases, J lost 3 bases, and 9 bases lay in between. CDR3: CASSVGGGYNEQFF. The CDR3 DNA follows: TGTGCCAGCAGCGTTGGAGGGGGCTACAATGAGCAGTTCTTC. Based on the CDR3 plus reference TRBV9 and TRBJ2-1, the full variable domain is DSGVTQTPKHLITATGQRVTLRCSPRSGDLSVYWYQQSLDQGLQFLIQYYNGEERAKGNILERFSAQQFPDLHSELNLSSLELGDSALYFCASSVGGGYNEQFFGPGTRLTVL.

The genes are TRBV28 and TRBJ1-2; unclear D gene. The CDR3 contains 14 residues. CDR1 and CDR2 (germline): MDHEN, SYDVKM. The germline V and J ends were trimmed by 11 bases and 1 base, with 17 bases remaining between them. The CDR3 DNA is TGTGCCGTAGGTGGACCGAACAATAACTATGGCTACACCTTC. This sequence encodes CAVGGPNNNYGYTF.

The chain recombines TRBV27 with TRBJ2-7; the D call may be TRBD1 or TRBD2 (7 bases each). Per the germline V gene, CDR1 is MNHEY and CDR2 is SMNVEV (reference sequence). CDR3 length: 15 residues. V was trimmed by 3 bases and J by 2 bases, leaving 14 bases between them. The CDR3 spells CASSLGGTVPYEQYF. The DNA of the CDR3 is TGTGCCAGCAGTTTGGGGGGGACAGTTCCCTACGAGCAGTACTTC.

This clone was counted a single time. The chain recombines TRBV13 with TRBJ2-1, with 7 bases that match TRBD2. Germline values: CDR1 PRHDT, CDR2 FYEKMQ (reference sequence). The J segment lost 3 bases and the V segment lost 4 bases, leaving 0 bases of the junction unmatched. The CDR3 covers 13 residues. The CDR3 spells CASSWGGYNEQFF. The CDR3 coding sequence is TGTGCCAGCAGCTGGGGGGGCTACAATGAGCAGTTCTTC.

J is TRBJ1-3 and V is TRBV28, with D tentatively TRBD1 (5 bases). The CDR3 has 15 amino acids. Trimming stripped 7 bases from V and 1 base from J, with 14 bases between. The V gene's germline CDR1 is MDHEN and CDR2 SYDVKM. The CDR3 is CASKLRAGSGNTIYF. The CDR3, as DNA: TGTGCCAGCAAGTTACGTGCAGGGTCTGGAAACACCATATATTTT.

The rearrangement links TRBV2 to TRBJ2-1, with D perhaps matching TRBD2 (5 bases). The germline gives CDR1 SNHLY, CDR2 FYNNEI. V lost 0 bases and J 15 bases, leaving 12 bases between the germline ends. This CDR3 contains 12 residues. As DNA, the CDR3 is TGTGCCAGCAGTGAAGCCACCCCGGACTTGTTCTTC. Protein: CASSEATPDLFF.

The V gene is TRBV28, the J gene TRBJ1-2; D gene unclear. Germline CDR1 and CDR2: MDHEN and SYDVKM. V was clipped by 6 bases and J by 2 bases, with 4 bases between them. CDR3 length: 11 residues. Here the CDR3 reads CASSKNYGYTF. CDR3 nucleotide sequence: TGTGCCAGCAGCAAAAACTATGGCTACACCTTC.

The chain is built from TRBV10-3 and TRBJ2-7, with D hard to call. This CDR3 contains 14 residues. V gave up 2 bases and J gave up 4 bases, with 12 bases separating them. CDR1 is ENHRY, CDR2 SYGVKD, per germline. The chain's CDR3 is CAISEEQNQYEQYF. The CDR3 region has the DNA TGTGCCATCAGTGAGGAGCAGAATCAATACGAGCAGTACTTC.

The chain employs TRBV5-6 and TRBJ2-7, with TRBD2 matching 9 bases. V shed 3 bases and J 11 bases; nucleotides not matched to a gene: 12. Per germline, CDR1 SGHDT and CDR2 YYEEEE. The CDR3 totals 14 residues. As DNA, the CDR3 is TGTGCCAGCAGCTATCCGGGACTAGCAGGTAGCGAGTACTTC. Translation: CASSYPGLAGSEYF. The full variable domain, completed using reference TRBV5-6 and TRBJ2-7, is DAGVTQSPTHLIKTRGQQVTLRCSPKSGHDTVSWYQQALGQGPQFIFQYYEEEERQRGNFPDRFSGHQFPNYSSELNVNALLLGDSALYLCASSYPGLAGSEYFGPGTRLTVT.

The chain employs TRBV5-6 and TRBJ1-4; D is unclear. The CDR3 has 16 amino acids. Trimming took off 2 bases at V and 2 bases at J, with 13 bases between the two ends. Germline V lookup: CDR1 SGHDT, CDR2 YYEEEE. CDR3 residues: CASSFDMAVTNEKLFF. CDR3 bases: TGTGCCAGCAGCTTTGATATGGCAGTCACTAATGAAAAACTGTTTTTT. Full variable domain (missing parts from reference TRBV5-6 and TRBJ1-4): DAGVTQSPTHLIKTRGQQVTLRCSPKSGHDTVSWYQQALGQGPQFIFQYYEEEERQRGNFPDRFSGHQFPNYSSELNVNALLLGDSALYLCASSFDMAVTNEKLFFGSGTQLSVL.

The gene calls are TRBV11-2 and TRBJ2-1, with D possibly being TRBD2 (7 bases). The ends were cut back, 5 bases at V and 3 bases at J, with 14 bases in the middle. CDR1 is SGHAT and CDR2 is FQNNGV in the germline V gene. The CDR3 is 15 amino acids. The CDR3 protein is CASSLRRGGYNEQFF. Written as DNA, the CDR3 is TGTGCCAGCAGCCTAAGGAGGGGGGGCTACAATGAGCAGTTCTTC.

This clone has more than one count but fewer than ten. J is TRBJ2-7 and V is TRBV29-1, with 9 bases aligning to TRBD1. Trimming cost V 5 bases and J 3 bases; bases outside gene matches: 20. Germline lookup yields CDR1 SQVTM and CDR2 ANQGSEA. The CDR3 is made up of 18 amino acids. This CDR3 reads CSVKGTGKTTRSNYEQYF. CDR3 DNA: TGCAGCGTTAAAGGGACAGGGAAAACCACACGGAGTAACTACGAGCAGTACTTC.

This chain uses TRBV7-9 with TRBJ2-3, with D unresolved. This CDR3 is built from 17 residues. V lost 5 bases and J lost 0, with 18 bases in between. Germline assignment: CDR1 SEHNR and CDR2 FQNEAQ (reference sequence). The CDR3 coding sequence is TGTGCCAGCAGCCCCCTTAGTCCAAGCCCTAGCACAGATACGCAGTATTTT. Amino acids: CASSPLSPSPSTDTQYF.

V and J are TRBV7-3 and TRBJ2-3; 8 bases agree with TRBD2. V gave up 2 bases and J gave up 4 bases; unmatched junction bases: 5. Germline CDR1 and CDR2: SGHTA and FQGTGA. The CDR3 runs 15 residues. CDR3 in DNA: TGTGCCAGCAGCTTAGGACTAGCCCAGCCAGATACGCAGTATTTT. Amino acids: CASSLGLAQPDTQYF.

The chain is built from TRBV4-2 and TRBJ1-2; TRBD1 matches at 7 bases. The V and J ends lost 0 bases and 0 bases, in that order; junction bases with no gene match: 7. There are 17 residues in the CDR3. CDR1 is LGHNA, CDR2 YNFKEQ, per germline. CDR3: CASSQDSKGAPNYGYTF. The CDR3 coding sequence is TGTGCCAGCAGCCAAGATTCCAAGGGGGCCCCTAACTATGGCTACACCTTC.

This chain joins TRBV30 and TRBJ2-1, with D unclear. CDR3 length equals 12 residues. V was shortened by 2 bases and J by 9 bases, with 11 bases between the two germline ends. The V gene's germline CDR1 is GTSNPN and CDR2 SVGIG (reference sequence). The chain's CDR3 is CAWSFLLSEQFF. The CDR3 nucleotides are TGTGCCTGGAGTTTTCTACTTAGTGAGCAGTTCTTC.